This is a list of T cell receptor beta chains from one sample in a study of CD8 T cells in ankylosing spondylitis. From the 5' RACE reads, TCRdb called clonotypes with MiXCR, one entry per CDR3 protein. The sample holds roughly 64,000 distinct CDR3 sequences, over 5% seen once. Material for sequencing was synovial fluid, either unsorted or a sorted T cell fraction (not recorded which). Receptors originate from a male donor with ankylosing spondylitis. Both conserved end residues are part of each CDR3. D genes are given only for firm matches. Only part of the rows carry a size: once, few, many, or a class if the clone is expanded.

d_call j_call clone_size cdr3_length v_call cdr3_aa cdr3_nt
. TRBJ2-2 many 12 TRBV7-2 CASSSNTGELFF TGTGCCAGCAGCTCGAACACCGGGGAGCTGTTTTTT
. TRBJ1-5 . 15 TRBV11-2 CASSVQGRPNQPQHF TGTGCCAGCAGCGTTCAGGGGCGCCCCAATCAGCCCCAGCATTTT
TRBD2 TRBJ2-7 . 13 TRBV20-1 CSAGGLAGREQYF TGCAGTGCTGGCGGGCTAGCGGGACGCGAGCAGTACTTC
. TRBJ1-2 many 12 TRBV28 CASRAPGLGYTF TGTGCCAGCAGGGCGCCGGGGCTTGGCTACACCTTC
. TRBJ2-3 few 14 TRBV7-7 CASSLGSPGDTQYF TGTGCCAGCAGCTTAGGTTCCCCGGGGGATACGCAGTATTTT
. TRBJ1-4 many 15 TRBV12-3/TRBV12-4 CASILGQGLNEKLFF .
TRBD2 TRBJ2-5 many 15 TRBV2 CASSEQREVFETQYF TGTGCCAGCAGTGAACAGCGGGAGGTCTTTGAGACCCAGTACTTC
. TRBJ2-1 few 15 TRBV20-1 CSAPQPGESMNEQFF TGCAGTGCTCCCCAGCCAGGGGAATCAATGAATGAGCAGTTCTTC
. TRBJ2-1 many 13 TRBV9 CASSVVGSNEQFF TGTGCCAGCAGCGTAGTAGGGAGCAATGAGCAGTTCTTC
TRBD2 TRBJ2-3 few 15 TRBV20-1 CSATGLAASFVTQYF TGCAGTGCTACGGGACTAGCGGCATCATTCGTTACGCAGTATTTT
TRBD2 TRBJ2-7 few 15 TRBV10-3 CAISVRAGAFYEQYF TGTGCCATCAGTGTCCGGGCGGGAGCGTTTTACGAGCAGTACTTC
. TRBJ2-6 many 15 TRBV2 CASSPERSGANVLTF TGTGCCAGCAGTCCAGAGCGCTCTGGGGCCAACGTCCTGACTTTC